A selection of T cell receptor beta chains follows, all from one sample in a study of T cell responses to AZD1222 COVID-19 vaccine. The table came from immunoSEQ multiplex PCR; TCRdb's copy has only in-frame clones and leaves some out. Of some 140,000 clones in the sample, roughly 82% are singletons; the top ten hold 4.1%. Sequencing was performed on peripheral blood, taken on day 0 of AZD1222 vaccination. The receptor set was obtained from an adult in good health. Both conserved end residues are part of each CDR3. A D gene is named only where the DNA matches it firmly. Some rows have no size entry. The others give once, few or many, or a class for an expanded clone.

d_gene,v_gene,j_gene,abundance,CDR3aa,CDR3nt
-,TRBV7-8,TRBJ1-4,-,CASSLRGIGTAGRNEKLFF,TGTGCCAGCAGCTTAAGGGGTATTGGGACGGCAGGGCGTAATGAAAAACTGTTTTTT
-,TRBV7-6,TRBJ2-2,-,CASSLPPGPFDTGELFF,TGTGCCAGCAGCTTACCCCCGGGCCCGTTTGACACCGGGGAGCTGTTTTTT
TRBD1,TRBV6-5,TRBJ1-4,-,CASKGRGQDEKLFF,TGTGCCAGCAAGGGCAGGGGGCAAGATGAAAAACTGTTTTTT
-,TRBV5-1,TRBJ1-3,-,CASSLTGRGNTIYF,TGCGCCAGCAGCTTGACAGGGAGAGGAAACACCATATATTTT
TRBD1,TRBV5-1,TRBJ1-2,few,CASSFTTGVLGAGGYTF,TGCGCCAGCAGCTTTACGACAGGGGTTCTGGGTGCGGGTGGCTACACCTTC
-,TRBV27,TRBJ2-5,-,CASSAGVRETQYF,TGTGCCAGCAGTGCAGGGGTCAGGGAGACCCAGTACTTC
-,TRBV7-8,TRBJ1-1,-,CASSLGGQGRIEAFF,TGTGCCAGCAGCTTAGGGGGTCAAGGGCGGATTGAAGCTTTCTTT
-,TRBV3-1/TRBV3-2,TRBJ2-2,-,CASSPFGGSPGELFF,TGTGCCAGCAGCCCCTTTGGGGGTTCGCCCGGGGAGCTGTTTTTT
-,TRBV28,TRBJ1-6,-,CASSFVGKGGTGSYNSPLHF,TGTGCCAGCAGTTTCGTGGGGAAAGGGGGGACCGGCTCCTATAATTCACCCCTCCACTTT
-,TRBV5-6,TRBJ2-7,-,CASSLVGYHEQYF,TGTGCCAGCAGCTTGGTTGGGTACCACGAGCAGTACTTC
-,TRBV24-1,TRBJ1-5,-,CATSDGLKVRSNQPQHF,TGTGCCACCAGTGACGGGTTGAAGGTCCGGAGCAATCAGCCCCAGCATTTT
TRBD1,TRBV5-1,TRBJ1-1,-,CASSSGQGGGAEAFF,TGCGCCAGCAGCTCGGGACAGGGTGGGGGCGCTGAAGCTTTCTTT
-,TRBV16,TRBJ1-3,-,CASSQSPTTTGNTIYF,TGTGCCAGCAGCCAATCGCCTACTACGACTGGAAACACCATATATTTT
-,TRBV5-1,TRBJ2-2,-,CASSLDAGRAGELFF,TGCGCCAGCAGCTTGGATGCAGGGAGAGCCGGGGAGCTGTTTTTT
TRBD1,TRBV5-6,TRBJ1-2,-,CASSKWDRGQNGYTF,TGTGCCAGCAGCAAATGGGACAGGGGGCAGAATGGCTACACCTTC
-,TRBV10-3,TRBJ1-5,-,CAINGDSNQPQHF,TGTGCCATCAATGGGGATAGCAATCAGCCCCAGCATTTT
-,TRBV5-6,TRBJ1-4,-,CASSYRDIHEKLFF,TGTGCCAGCAGCTACCGGGACATCCACGAAAAACTGTTTTTT
-,TRBV6-1,TRBJ1-5,-,CASSEGVAQPQHF,TGTGCCAGCAGTGAAGGAGTGGCTCAGCCCCAGCATTTT
-,TRBV28,TRBJ1-3,-,CASSFHNSGNTIYF,TGTGCCAGCAGTTTTCATAACTCTGGAAACACCATATATTTT
-,TRBV28,TRBJ1-5,-,CASSSLSGKNQPQHF,TGTGCCAGCAGTTCCCTATCAGGGAAGAATCAGCCCCAGCATTTT
-,TRBV5-4,TRBJ2-7,-,CASSSGQGGYEQYF,TGTGCCAGCAGCTCGGGACAAGGAGGCTACGAGCAGTACTTC
-,TRBV7-9,TRBJ1-5,-,CASSLEQGSQHF,TGTGCCAGCAGCTTAGAGCAGGGCTCCCAGCATTTT
-,TRBV19,TRBJ2-2,-,CASTKGSNTGELFF,TGTGCCAGTACCAAGGGGTCTAACACCGGGGAGCTGTTTTTT
-,TRBV28,TRBJ1-1,-,CATLPTTGVVTEAFF,TGTGCCACACTCCCGACGACAGGAGTGGTCACTGAAGCTTTCTTT
-,TRBV5-1,TRBJ1-3,-,CATRQDVHSGNTIYF,TGCGCCACACGACAAGACGTTCACTCTGGAAACACCATATATTTT
-,TRBV28,TRBJ1-5,-,CASLSEGQGWNSNQPQHF,TGTGCCAGCCTCTCCGAGGGGCAGGGCTGGAATAGCAATCAGCCCCAGCATTTT
TRBD1,TRBV29-1,TRBJ1-2,-,CSVDSGGYGYTF,TGCAGCGTTGATTCAGGGGGCTATGGCTACACCTTC
-,TRBV3-1/TRBV3-2,TRBJ2-2,few,CASSQLGTGELFF,TGTGCCAGCAGCCAACTCGGCACCGGGGAGCTGTTTTTT
-,TRBV5-6,TRBJ1-2,-,CASSLWGNGYTF,TGTGCCAGCAGCTTGTGGGGGAATGGCTACACCTTC
-,TRBV9,TRBJ1-2,-,CASSVSSGVAYGYTF,TGTGCCAGCAGCGTATCCTCCGGGGTGGCCTATGGCTACACCTTC
-,TRBV28,TRBJ1-2,-,CASSLQGSRYGYTF,TGTGCCAGCAGTCTACAAGGCTCGCGCTATGGCTACACCTTC
-,TRBV5-1,TRBJ1-1,-,CASSLVVGQNTEAFF,TGCGCCAGCAGCTTGGTGGTGGGCCAGAACACTGAAGCTTTCTTT
-,TRBV6-2/TRBV6-3,TRBJ2-1,-,CASSYWQEQFF,TGTGCCAGCAGTTACTGGCAGGAGCAGTTCTTC
TRBD1,TRBV5-4,TRBJ1-1,few,CASSRRDRANTEAFF,TGTGCCAGCAGCCGGAGGGACAGGGCGAACACTGAAGCTTTCTTT
TRBD1,TRBV28,TRBJ1-1,-,CASINRGGVFAEAFF,TGTGCCAGCATTAACAGGGGAGGGGTTTTCGCTGAAGCTTTCTTT
-,TRBV5-1,TRBJ2-7,many,CASSLQFGAGQDSYEQYF,TGCGCCAGCAGCTTGCAGTTTGGAGCGGGACAGGACTCCTACGAGCAGTACTTC
-,TRBV5-6,TRBJ1-5,-,CASSGGIGNQPQHF,TGTGCCAGCAGTGGCGGTATTGGCAATCAGCCCCAGCATTTT
TRBD1,TRBV11-2,TRBJ2-6,-,CGAGGKSGANVLTF,TGTGGGGCAGGGGGCAAGTCTGGGGCCAACGTCCTGACTTTC